This is a list of T cell receptor beta chains from one sample in a study of radiotherapy plus CTLA-4 blockade in lung cancer. Using immunoSEQ multiplex PCR, the repertoire was profiled, and TCRdb retains in-frame clones only, with some absent. The table shows 71,000 or so clones, with about 88% occurring only once. Sequencing was performed on peripheral blood, taken from a patient treated with radiotherapy plus ipilimumab. Receptor source: a human donor with non-small cell lung cancer who had stable disease on radiotherapy plus ipilimumab. The CDR3 runs from the conserved cysteine through the conserved F or W. The D gene is left open where the match is weak. Size tells how often a clone was seen (once, few, many) or the class of an expanded clone, and some rows leave it out.

j_gene	v_gene	abundance	d_gene	CDR3aa	CDR3nt
TRBJ1-4	TRBV5-5	NA	NA	CASSLDYATNEKLFF	TGTGCCAGCAGCTTGGACTATGCAACTAATGAAAAACTGTTTTTT
TRBJ2-7	TRBV27	NA	NA	CASSHSTASYEQYF	TGTGCCAGCAGTCACTCTACAGCCTCCTACGAGCAGTACTTC
TRBJ2-3	TRBV27	NA	TRBD1	CASSLRRGQGAGTDTQYF	TGTGCCAGCAGTTTACGCCGTGGACAGGGGGCTGGCACAGATACGCAGTATTTT
TRBJ1-5	TRBV10-3	NA	NA	CAISELRADSNQPQHF	TGTGCCATCAGTGAGCTTCGGGCAGATAGCAATCAGCCCCAGCATTTT
TRBJ1-5	TRBV7-9	NA	NA	CASSLAGGDNQPQHF	TGTGCCAGCAGCTTAGCGGGTGGGGACAATCAGCCCCAGCATTTT
TRBJ1-2	TRBV28	NA	NA	CASERNGYTF	TGTGCCAGCGAGCGGAATGGCTACACCTTC
TRBJ1-2	TRBV19	NA	TRBD1	CASSLLTGTGENYGYTF	TGTGCCAGTAGTCTTTTAACCGGGACAGGGGAGAACTATGGCTACACCTTC
TRBJ1-1	TRBV18	NA	NA	CASSPTESSRTEAFF	TGTGCCAGCTCACCGACGGAGTCCTCGAGGACTGAAGCTTTCTTT
TRBJ2-2	TRBV10-1	NA	NA	CASSESRGTGGELFF	TGCGCCAGCAGTGAGTCGAGAGGGACGGGCGGGGAGCTGTTTTTT
TRBJ2-7	TRBV6-5	NA	NA	CASSPGDSPFYEQYF	TGTGCCAGCAGTCCGGGGGACAGCCCCTTCTACGAGCAGTACTTC
TRBJ2-3	TRBV29-1	NA	TRBD1	CSVEGGQGATDTQYF	TGCAGCGTTGAAGGGGGACAGGGGGCCACAGATACGCAGTATTTT
TRBJ2-7	TRBV20-1	NA	NA	CSASISNEQYF	TGCAGTGCTAGTATTAGCAACGAGCAGTACTTC
TRBJ1-2	TRBV5-6	once	NA	CASSSPGVPLVGYTF	TGTGCCAGCAGCTCCCCAGGGGTGCCCCTTGTGGGCTACACCTTC
TRBJ2-1	TRBV5-5	NA	TRBD2	CASMVAGVVYNEQFF	TGTGCCAGCATGGTGGCGGGAGTTGTCTACAATGAGCAGTTCTTC
TRBJ2-1	TRBV9	NA	NA	CASSGRDRGGSEQFF	TGTGCCAGCAGCGGCCGAGATCGCGGGGGCAGTGAGCAGTTCTTC
TRBJ1-1	TRBV11-2	NA	NA	CASSLGTPEAFF	TGTGCCAGCAGCTTAGGGACTCCAGAAGCTTTCTTT
TRBJ1-5	TRBV7-2	NA	NA	CASSLGDARNQPQHF	TGTGCCAGCAGCTTAGGAGACGCGCGCAATCAGCCCCAGCATTTT
TRBJ2-7	TRBV7-9	NA	NA	CASTPVIQGSSYEQYF	TGTGCCAGCACACCGGTCATACAGGGTAGCTCCTACGAGCAGTACTTC
TRBJ2-7	TRBV28	NA	TRBD2	CASSHGLAQEQYF	TGTGCCAGCAGCCACGGACTAGCGCAGGAGCAGTACTTC
TRBJ1-6	TRBV27	NA	NA	CASSLSGRVNLSPLHF	TGTGCCAGCAGTTTATCGGGCAGGGTAAATTTATCACCCCTCCACTTT
TRBJ1-6	TRBV30	once	TRBD1	CAWIPRTGDNSPLHF	TGTGCCTGGATCCCCCGGACAGGGGATAATTCACCCCTCCACTTT
TRBJ2-3	TRBV6-1	NA	NA	CASSDSGSTDTQYF	TGTGCCAGCAGTGATAGCGGCAGCACAGATACGCAGTATTTT
TRBJ1-2	TRBV9	NA	NA	CASSARGGYGYTF	TGTGCCAGCAGCGCCCGGGGGGGCTATGGCTACACCTTC
TRBJ1-3	TRBV30	NA	NA	CAWSVPSSGNTIYF	TGTGCCTGGAGTGTACCGAGCTCTGGAAACACCATATATTTT
TRBJ2-7	TRBV28	few	NA	CASSLNEQYF	TGTGCCAGCAGTTTGAACGAGCAGTACTTC
TRBJ1-6	TRBV5-4	NA	NA	CASSLEGGVAYNSPLHF	TGTGCCAGCAGCTTGGAGGGGGGTGTTGCCTATAATTCACCCCTCCACTTT
TRBJ2-3	TRBV27	once	NA	CASSFGGASAGSTQYF	TGTGCCAGCAGTTTTGGCGGGGCCAGTGCCGGGAGTACGCAGTATTTT
TRBJ2-1	TRBV9	NA	NA	CASSVRQGGTHNEQFF	TGTGCCAGCAGCGTGAGACAGGGAGGGACCCACAATGAGCAGTTCTTC
TRBJ2-4	TRBV19	NA	NA	CASSMTGRQGNIQYF	TGTGCCAGTAGTATGACCGGGAGGCAGGGGAACATTCAGTACTTC
TRBJ2-1	TRBV11-3	NA	NA	CASSLAQDGEQFF	TGTGCCAGCAGCTTAGCACAGGACGGAGAGCAGTTCTTC
TRBJ1-6	TRBV5-1	NA	NA	CASSGGNKNNSPLHF	TGCGCCAGCAGCGGGGGGAACAAGAATAATTCACCCCTCCACTTT
TRBJ2-1	TRBV4-1	once	NA	CASSQDPSSGSFPYNEQFF	TGCGCCAGCAGCCAAGATCCTTCCAGCGGCTCCTTTCCTTACAATGAGCAGTTCTTC
TRBJ2-1	TRBV10-1	NA	TRBD2	CASSDPSGSSDEQFF	TGCGCCAGCAGTGACCCTAGCGGGAGTTCCGATGAGCAGTTCTTC
TRBJ2-2	TRBV19	NA	NA	CASSIRVTGELFF	TGTGCCAGTAGTATCCGGGTCACCGGGGAGCTGTTTTTT
TRBJ2-3	TRBV7-6	NA	TRBD2	CASSLELVAGGQVPDTQYF	TGTGCCAGCAGCTTAGAATTGGTAGCGGGGGGGCAGGTTCCAGATACGCAGTATTTT
TRBJ1-1	TRBV5-1	NA	NA	CASSVDRTEAFF	TGCGCCAGCAGCGTGGACCGCACTGAAGCTTTCTTT
TRBJ2-3	TRBV6-4	few	TRBD2	CASSAQAGAADTQYF	TGTGCCAGCAGTGCTCAAGCGGGGGCCGCAGATACGCAGTATTTT
TRBJ2-2	TRBV5-1	NA	NA	CASNGRLGPGELFF	TGCGCCAGCAACGGGAGACTGGGGCCCGGGGAGCTGTTTTTT
TRBJ2-2	TRBV11-2	NA	TRBD1	CASRRRRDRVTGELFF	TGTGCCAGCAGGAGGCGCCGGGACAGGGTCACCGGGGAGCTGTTTTTT
TRBJ2-4	TRBV7-2	once	NA	CASSSGGGGPNIQYF	TGTGCCAGCAGCTCCGGAGGTGGTGGGCCGAACATTCAGTACTTC
TRBJ1-2	TRBV9	NA	NA	CASSVDGGKNYGYTF	TGTGCCAGCAGCGTCGACGGAGGGAAGAACTATGGCTACACCTTC